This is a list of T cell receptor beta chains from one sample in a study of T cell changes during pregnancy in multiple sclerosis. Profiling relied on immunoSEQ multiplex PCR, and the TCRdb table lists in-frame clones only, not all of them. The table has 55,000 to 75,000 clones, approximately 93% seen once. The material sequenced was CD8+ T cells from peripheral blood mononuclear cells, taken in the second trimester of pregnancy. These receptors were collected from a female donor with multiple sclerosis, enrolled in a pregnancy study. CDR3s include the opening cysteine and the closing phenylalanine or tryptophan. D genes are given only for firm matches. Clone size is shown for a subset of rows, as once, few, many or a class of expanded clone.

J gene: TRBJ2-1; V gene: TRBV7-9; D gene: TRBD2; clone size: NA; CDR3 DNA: TGTGCCAGCAGCCCAACTAGCGGGAGGTCGCCGGGACTCGGTGAGCAGTTCTTC; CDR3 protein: CASSPTSGRSPGLGEQFF
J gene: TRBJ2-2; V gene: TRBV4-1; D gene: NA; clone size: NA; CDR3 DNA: TGCGCCAGCAGCCCTATAGCGGATTCGAACACCGGGGAGCTGTTTTTT; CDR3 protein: CASSPIADSNTGELFF
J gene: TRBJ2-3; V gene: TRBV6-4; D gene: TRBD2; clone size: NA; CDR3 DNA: TGTGCCAGCAGTGAGCGAGCGGGAGACGGTTCGGATACGCAGTATTTT; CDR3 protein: CASSERAGDGSDTQYF
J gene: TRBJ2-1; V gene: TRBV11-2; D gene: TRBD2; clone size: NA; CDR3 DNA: TGTGCCAGCAGCTTAGATGGGGGACTAGCGGGAGTTAATGAGCAGTTCTTC; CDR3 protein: CASSLDGGLAGVNEQFF
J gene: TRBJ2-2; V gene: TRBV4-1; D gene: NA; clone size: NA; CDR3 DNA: TGCGCCAGCAGGGGGGGGTCCGGGACAGGGAACACCGGGGAGCTGTTTTTT; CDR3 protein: CASRGGSGTGNTGELFF
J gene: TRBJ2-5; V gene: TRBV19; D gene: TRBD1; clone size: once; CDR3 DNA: TGTGCCAGTAGTGTGGGACAGGGGATCCAAGAGACCCAGTACTTC; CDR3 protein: CASSVGQGIQETQYF
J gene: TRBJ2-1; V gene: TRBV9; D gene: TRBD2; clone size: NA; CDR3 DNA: TGTGCCAGCAGCGTAGAAGGCGGGAGTTTTGATGAGCAGTTCTTC; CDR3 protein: CASSVEGGSFDEQFF
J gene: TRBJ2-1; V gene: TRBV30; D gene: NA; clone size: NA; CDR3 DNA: TGTGCCTGGGGGCCAGCCGTGACTAGCAATGAGCAGTTCTTC; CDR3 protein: CAWGPAVTSNEQFF
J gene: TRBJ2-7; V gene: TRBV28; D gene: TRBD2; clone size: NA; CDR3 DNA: TGTGCCACGGCGGGAGGGGGCGAGCAGTACTTC; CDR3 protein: CATAGGGEQYF
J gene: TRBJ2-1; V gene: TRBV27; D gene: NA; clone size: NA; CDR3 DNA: TGTGCCAGCAGCACGAGTTTCGGGGGATCCTACAATGAGCAGTTCTTC; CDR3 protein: CASSTSFGGSYNEQFF
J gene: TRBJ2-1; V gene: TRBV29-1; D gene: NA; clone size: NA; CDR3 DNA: TGCAGCGCCCCTTACCAGAACGAGCAGTTCTTC; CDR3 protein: CSAPYQNEQFF
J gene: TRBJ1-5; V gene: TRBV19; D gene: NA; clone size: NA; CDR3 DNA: TGTGCCAGTAGTATTTTTCCGAGCAATCAGCCCCAGCATTTT; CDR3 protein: CASSIFPSNQPQHF
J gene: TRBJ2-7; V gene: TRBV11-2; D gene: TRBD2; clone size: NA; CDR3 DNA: TGTGCCAGCAGCTTATTTAGACTAGCCGACAACGAGCAGTACTTC; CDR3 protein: CASSLFRLADNEQYF
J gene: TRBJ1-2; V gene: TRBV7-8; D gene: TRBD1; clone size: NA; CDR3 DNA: TGTGCCAGCAGCTTAGAAGACAGGGGATATGGCTACACCTTC; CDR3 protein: CASSLEDRGYGYTF
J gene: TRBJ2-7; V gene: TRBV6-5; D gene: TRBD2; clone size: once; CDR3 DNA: TGTGCCAGCACCCAAGCGGGAGACGGCTACGAGCAGTACTTC; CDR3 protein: CASTQAGDGYEQYF
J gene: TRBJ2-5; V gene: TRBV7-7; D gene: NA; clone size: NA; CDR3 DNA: TGTGCCATCAAACGAAGGGGAAGGGCTCAAGAGACCCAGTACTTC; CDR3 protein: CAIKRRGRAQETQYF